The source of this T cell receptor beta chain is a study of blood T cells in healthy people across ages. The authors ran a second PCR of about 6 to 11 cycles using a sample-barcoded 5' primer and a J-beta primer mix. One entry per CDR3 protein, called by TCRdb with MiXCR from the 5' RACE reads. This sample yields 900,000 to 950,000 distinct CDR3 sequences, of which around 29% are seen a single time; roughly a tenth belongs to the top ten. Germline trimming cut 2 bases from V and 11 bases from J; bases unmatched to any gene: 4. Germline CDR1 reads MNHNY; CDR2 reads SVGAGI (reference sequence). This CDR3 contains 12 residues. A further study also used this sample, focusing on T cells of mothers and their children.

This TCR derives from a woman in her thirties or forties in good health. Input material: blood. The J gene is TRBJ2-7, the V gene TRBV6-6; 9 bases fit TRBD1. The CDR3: CASSYNRGREYF. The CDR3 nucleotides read TGTGCCAGCAGTTACAACAGGGGGCGGGAGTACTTC.